Below are 12 T cell receptor beta chains sequenced from a single sample in a study of T cells after yellow fever vaccination. In TCRdb, the 5' RACE reads were re-called with MiXCR into one record per CDR3 protein. The table lists more than 65,000 distinct CDR3 sequences, roughly 14% of them singletons. Source: CD8+ T cells not binding an NS4B(214-222) dextramer, sorted from PBMCs, taken roughly 20 days after the first yellow fever vaccination. The receptors originated from a man younger than 35 who received the YFV17D yellow fever vaccine.

In this sample, this clonotype turned up a few times. This chain links TRBV14 with TRBJ1-2; tentative D call: TRBD1 (5 bases). The CDR3 runs 15 residues. Germline loops: CDR1 SGHDN, CDR2 FVKESK. The V end was cut by 2 bases, the J end by 6 bases, with 16 bases between. Here the CDR3 reads CASSQPKEGYDGYTF. The DNA for the CDR3 is TGTGCCAGCAGCCAACCGAAAGAGGGGTATGATGGCTACACCTTC.

The chain joins TRBV5-1 to TRBJ2-1; D remains ambiguous. This CDR3 is 13 amino acids long. V was shortened by 1 base and J by 7 bases, with 9 bases between the two germline ends. CDR1 is SGHRS and CDR2 is YFSETQ in the germline V gene. CDR3 region: CASSLSLNNEQFF. CDR3 bases: TGCGCCAGCAGCTTGAGCCTAAATAATGAGCAGTTCTTC.

This clonotype has only a few counts. The V call is TRBV19, the J call TRBJ2-3; TRBD2 might be the D (6 bases). CDR3 size: 13 residues. Germline CDR1 and CDR2: LNHDA and SQIVND (reference sequence). Trimming pared 8 bases from V and 2 bases from J, leaving 11 bases between. CDR3 bases: TGTGCCAGTTGGGGGGAAAACACAGATACGCAGTATTTT. It encodes CASWGENTDTQYF.

This clonotype was observed a few times. CDR3 sequence: CASSQELGYYEQYF. The CDR3 DNA is TGTGCCAGCAGCCAAGAGTTAGGGTACTACGAGCAGTACTTC. The chain uses TRBV4-2 and TRBJ2-7, with D unresolved. The germline CDR1 and CDR2 sequences are LGHNA and YNFKEQ. The CDR3 consists of 14 residues. Trimming stripped 0 bases from V and 3 bases from J, with 9 bases between.

The chain employs TRBV27 and TRBJ2-1; TRBD1 might be the D (5 bases). Trimming left V 4 bases short and J 4 bases short, with 8 bases between. The CDR3 is made up of 13 amino acids. Germline V gene lookup returns CDR1 MNHEY and CDR2 SMNVEV (reference sequence). The CDR3 DNA reads TGTGCCAGCAGTTCGACAGCATACAATGAGCAGTTCTTC. Protein: CASSSTAYNEQFF.

This clonotype was detected only a few times. J is TRBJ2-1 and V is TRBV20-1, with 7 bases aligning to TRBD2. V was pared by 3 bases and J by 0 bases, with 11 bases of the junction left unmatched. The germline gives CDR1 DFQATT, CDR2 SNEGSKA (reference sequence). There are 17 residues in the CDR3. The CDR3 nucleotides are TGCAGTGCTAGTCGTCTAGGGGAGGGGACCTCCTACAATGAGCAGTTCTTC. Its protein is CSASRLGEGTSYNEQFF.

The chain carries TRBV9 and TRBJ2-1; D tentatively fits TRBD1 or TRBD2 (7 bases each). CDR1 SGDLS and CDR2 YYNGEE come from the germline V gene. Trimming removed 0 bases at V and 7 bases at J, with 14 bases between. The CDR3 runs to 15 residues. The CDR3 DNA follows: TGTGCCAGCAGCGTAGGGGCAGGGGGAGGGAATGAGCAGTTCTTC. This sequence encodes CASSVGAGGGNEQFF.

This clonotype has a handful of counts. This chain links TRBV5-1 with TRBJ2-1; possibly TRBD2 for D (6 bases). The germline V gene has CDR1 SGHRS and CDR2 YFSETQ. The CDR3 is 16 amino acids. Deletions cut 0 bases from V and 0 bases from J, with 10 bases between. The CDR3 DNA reads TGCGCCAGCAGCTTGGTAGCGGCAAGCTCCTACAATGAGCAGTTCTTC. As protein: CASSLVAASSYNEQFF.

The chain uses TRBV12-3 or TRBV12-4 and TRBJ1-2; 9 positions match TRBD1. The CDR3 loop spans 18 amino acids. The ends lost 5 bases at V and 4 bases at J; junction bases unmatched: 17. The DNA of the CDR3 is TGTGCCAGCAGTCAGACTTGGGACAGGGCAGAGAGTGGCTATGGCTACACCTTC. Its protein is CASSQTWDRAESGYGYTF.

The chain uses TRBV9 and TRBJ1-2, with D perhaps TRBD1 (6 bases). CDR3 length equals 16 residues. Germline CDR1 SGDLS, CDR2 YYNGEE. The ends were cut back, 0 bases at V and 6 bases at J, with 18 bases in the middle. DNA of the CDR3: TGTGCCAGCAGCGTAGCTGTCGGGGGCTTAGGGGATGGCTACACCTTC. Residues: CASSVAVGGLGDGYTF.

The chain employs TRBV12-3 or TRBV12-4 and TRBJ1-5; TRBD1 matches at 7 bases. Trimming at V came to 5 bases and at J to 6 bases, leaving 10 bases not matched to a gene. The CDR3 has 15 amino acids. CDR3 sequence (DNA): TGTGCCAGCAGTCCCAGTTTAGGGGGCGGTCAGCCCCAGCATTTT. Translated: CASSPSLGGGQPQHF.

This clonotype showed up just a few times. Written as DNA, the CDR3 is TGCGCCAGCAGCCATATATTCGCGGCAGACCGAACCTACGAGCAGTACTTC. Protein: CASSHIFAADRTYEQYF. The genes are TRBV4-1 and TRBJ2-7; D ambiguous. Between the trimmed V and J ends, which lost 3 bases and 2 bases, there was a span of 20 bases. CDR3 size: 17 residues. Germline loops: CDR1 MGHRA, CDR2 YSYEKL.